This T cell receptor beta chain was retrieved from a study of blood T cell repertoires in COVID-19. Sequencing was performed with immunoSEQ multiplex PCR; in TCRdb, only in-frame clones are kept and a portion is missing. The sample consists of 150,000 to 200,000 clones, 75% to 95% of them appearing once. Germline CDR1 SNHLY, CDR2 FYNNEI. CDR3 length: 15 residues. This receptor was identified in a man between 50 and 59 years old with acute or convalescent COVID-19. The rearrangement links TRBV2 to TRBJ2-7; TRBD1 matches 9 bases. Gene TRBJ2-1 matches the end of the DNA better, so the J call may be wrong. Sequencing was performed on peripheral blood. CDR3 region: CASSSQGARYNEQFF. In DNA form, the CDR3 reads TGTGCCAGCAGTTCACAGGGGGCCCGGTACAATGAGCAGTTCTTC.